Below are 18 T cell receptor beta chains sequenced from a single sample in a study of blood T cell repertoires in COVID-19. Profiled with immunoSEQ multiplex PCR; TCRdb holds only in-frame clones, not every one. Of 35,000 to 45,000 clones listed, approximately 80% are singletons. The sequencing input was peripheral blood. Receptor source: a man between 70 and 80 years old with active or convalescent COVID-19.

The CDR3 region has the DNA TGTGCCAGCAGTGAATCGCGGTACGAGCAGTACTTC. Translating it yields CASSESRYEQYF. The chain employs TRBV25-1 and TRBJ2-7; D uncertain. The CDR3 sequence is 12 residues long. The V end was cut by 1 base, the J end by 4 bases, with 5 bases between. Germline values: CDR1 MGHDK, CDR2 SYGVNS.

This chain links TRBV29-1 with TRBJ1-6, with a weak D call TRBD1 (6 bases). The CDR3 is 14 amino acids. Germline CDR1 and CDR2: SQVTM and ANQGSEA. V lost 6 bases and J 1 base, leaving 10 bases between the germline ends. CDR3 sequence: CSVRQESYNSPLHF. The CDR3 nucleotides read TGCAGCGTCAGACAGGAGTCCTATAATTCACCCCTCCACTTT. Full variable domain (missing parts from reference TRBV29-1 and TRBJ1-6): SAVISQKPSRDICQRGTSLTIQCQVDSQVTMMFWYRQQPGQSLTLIATANQGSEATYESGFVIDKFPISRPNLTFSTLTVSNMSPEDSSIYLCSVRQESYNSPLHFGNGTRLTVT.

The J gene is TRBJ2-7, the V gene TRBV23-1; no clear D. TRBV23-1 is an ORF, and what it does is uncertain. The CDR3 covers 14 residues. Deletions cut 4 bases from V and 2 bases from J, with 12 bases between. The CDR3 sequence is CASSPSRNPYEQYF. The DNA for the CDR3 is TGCGCCAGCAGTCCCTCGCGGAACCCCTACGAGCAGTACTTC.

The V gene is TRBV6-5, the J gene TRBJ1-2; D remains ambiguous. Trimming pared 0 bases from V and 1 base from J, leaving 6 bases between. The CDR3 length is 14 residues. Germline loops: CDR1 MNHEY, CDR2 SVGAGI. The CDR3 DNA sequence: TGTGCCAGCAGTTACTCGCACAGTAACTATGGCTACACCTTC. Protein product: CASSYSHSNYGYTF.

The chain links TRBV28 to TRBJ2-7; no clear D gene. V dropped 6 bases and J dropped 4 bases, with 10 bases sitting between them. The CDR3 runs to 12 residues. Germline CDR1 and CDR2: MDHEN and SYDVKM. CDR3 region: CASRLLNYEQYF. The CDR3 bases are TGTGCCAGCAGACTGCTTAATTACGAGCAGTACTTC.

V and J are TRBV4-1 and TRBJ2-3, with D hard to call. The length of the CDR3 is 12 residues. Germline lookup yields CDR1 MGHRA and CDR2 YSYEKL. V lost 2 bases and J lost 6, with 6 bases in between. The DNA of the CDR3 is TGCGCCAGCAGCCAATATAGCGATACGCAGTATTTT. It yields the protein CASSQYSDTQYF.

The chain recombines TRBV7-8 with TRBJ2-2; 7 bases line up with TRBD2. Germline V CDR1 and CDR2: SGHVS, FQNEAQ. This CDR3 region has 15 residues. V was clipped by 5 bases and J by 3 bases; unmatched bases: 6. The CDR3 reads CASSRSGAHTGELFF. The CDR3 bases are TGTGCCAGCAGCCGAAGCGGGGCCCACACCGGGGAGCTGTTTTTT.

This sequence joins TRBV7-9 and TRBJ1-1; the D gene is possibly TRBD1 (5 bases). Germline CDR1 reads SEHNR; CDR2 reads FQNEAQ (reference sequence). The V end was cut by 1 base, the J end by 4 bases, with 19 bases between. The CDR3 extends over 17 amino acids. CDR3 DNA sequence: TGTGCCAGCAGCTTAGAGGTGGGGAGGGCTAGGGGCACTGAAGCTTTCTTT. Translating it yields CASSLEVGRARGTEAFF.

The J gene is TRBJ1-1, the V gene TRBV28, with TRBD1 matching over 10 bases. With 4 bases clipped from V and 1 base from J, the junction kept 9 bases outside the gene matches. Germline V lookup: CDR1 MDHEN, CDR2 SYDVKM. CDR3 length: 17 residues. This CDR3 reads CASSSGTGALSNTEAFF. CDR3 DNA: TGTGCCAGCAGTTCCGGGACAGGGGCCTTATCGAACACTGAAGCTTTCTTT.

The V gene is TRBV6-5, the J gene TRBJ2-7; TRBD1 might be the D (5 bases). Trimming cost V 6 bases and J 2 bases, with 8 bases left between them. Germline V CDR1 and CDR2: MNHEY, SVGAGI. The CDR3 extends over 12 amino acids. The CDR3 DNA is TGTGCCAGCAGGACGACAGCCTACGAGCAGTACTTC. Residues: CASRTTAYEQYF.

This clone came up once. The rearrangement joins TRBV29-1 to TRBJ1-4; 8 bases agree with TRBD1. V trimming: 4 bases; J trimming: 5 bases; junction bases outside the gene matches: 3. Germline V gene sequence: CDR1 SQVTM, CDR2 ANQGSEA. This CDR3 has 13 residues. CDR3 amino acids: CSVARTGNEKLFF. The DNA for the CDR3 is TGCAGCGTTGCAAGGACAGGGAATGAAAAACTGTTTTTT. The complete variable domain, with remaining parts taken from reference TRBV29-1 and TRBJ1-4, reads SAVISQKPSRDICQRGTSLTIQCQVDSQVTMMFWYRQQPGQSLTLIATANQGSEATYESGFVIDKFPISRPNLTFSTLTVSNMSPEDSSIYLCSVARTGNEKLFFGSGTQLSVL.

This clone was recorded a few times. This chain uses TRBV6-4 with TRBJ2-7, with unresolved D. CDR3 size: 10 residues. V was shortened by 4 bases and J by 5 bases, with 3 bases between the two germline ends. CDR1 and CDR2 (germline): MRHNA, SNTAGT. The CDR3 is CASSGDEQYF. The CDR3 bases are TGTGCCAGCAGTGGAGACGAGCAGTACTTC.

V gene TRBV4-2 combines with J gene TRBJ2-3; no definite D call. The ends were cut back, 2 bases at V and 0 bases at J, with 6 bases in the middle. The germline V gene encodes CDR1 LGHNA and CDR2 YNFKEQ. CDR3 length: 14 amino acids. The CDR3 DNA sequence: TGTGCCAGCAGCCAACTCGTCAGCACAGATACGCAGTATTTT. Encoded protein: CASSQLVSTDTQYF.

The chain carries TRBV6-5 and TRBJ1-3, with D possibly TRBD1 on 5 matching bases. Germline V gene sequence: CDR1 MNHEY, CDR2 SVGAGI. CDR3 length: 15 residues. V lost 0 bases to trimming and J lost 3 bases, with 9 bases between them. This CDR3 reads CASSYSKQGGNTIYF. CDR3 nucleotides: TGTGCCAGCAGTTACTCGAAGCAGGGTGGAAACACCATATATTTT.

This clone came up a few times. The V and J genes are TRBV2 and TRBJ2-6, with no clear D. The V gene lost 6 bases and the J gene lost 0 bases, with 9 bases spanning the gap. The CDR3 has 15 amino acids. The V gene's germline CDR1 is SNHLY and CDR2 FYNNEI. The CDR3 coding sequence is TGTGCCAGCAGGTTACAAAGCTCTGGGGCCAACGTCCTGACTTTC. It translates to CASRLQSSGANVLTF.

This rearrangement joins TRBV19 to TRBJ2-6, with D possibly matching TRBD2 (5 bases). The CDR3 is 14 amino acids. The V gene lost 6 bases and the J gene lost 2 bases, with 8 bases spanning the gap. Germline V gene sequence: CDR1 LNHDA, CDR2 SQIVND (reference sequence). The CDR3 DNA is TGTGCCAGTAGCCAGGAGGCTGGGGCCAACGTCCTGACTTTC. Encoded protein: CASSQEAGANVLTF.

CDR3 DNA sequence: TGCGCCAGCAGCGTACTACACCGGGATTTCAAGGATGGCTACACCTTC. Residues: CASSVLHRDFKDGYTF. J is TRBJ1-2 and V is TRBV5-1, with D unclear. Between the trimmed V and J ends, which lost 4 bases and 6 bases, there was a span of 22 bases. This CDR3 has 16 residues. From germline, CDR1 is SGHRS and CDR2 YFSETQ. Filled out from reference TRBV5-1 and TRBJ1-2, the complete variable domain reads KAGVTQTPRYLIKTRGQQVTLSCSPISGHRSVSWYQQTPGQGLQFLFEYFSETQRNKGNFPGRFSGRQFSNSRSEMNVSTLELGDSALYLCASSVLHRDFKDGYTFGSGTRLTVV.

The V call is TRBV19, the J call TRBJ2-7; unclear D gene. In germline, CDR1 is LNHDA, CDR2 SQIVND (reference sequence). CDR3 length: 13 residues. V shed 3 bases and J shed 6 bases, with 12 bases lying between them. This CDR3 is CASSIGASTEQYF. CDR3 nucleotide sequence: TGTGCCAGTAGTATCGGAGCTTCCACCGAGCAGTACTTC.